This T cell receptor (beta chain) was profiled in a study of blood T cell repertoires in COVID-19. Study-level information: From T cells, B-cell-depleted T cells, or PBMCs came the material, which was cDNA or gDNA.

This CDR3 is 14 amino acids long. Looked up from germline, CDR1 is MDHEN and CDR2 is SYDVKM. The V gene lost 6 bases and the J gene lost 8 bases, with 16 bases spanning the gap. Assay used: immunoSEQ multiplex PCR; TCRdb lists only in-frame clones, some missing. Here the sample spans about 74,000 clones, about 92% being singletons. The specimen sequenced was peripheral blood. V usage is TRBV28 and J usage is TRBJ1-4; TRBD1 might be the D (5 bases). The TCR was taken from a man in his fifties with acute or convalescent COVID-19. DNA for the CDR3: TGTGCCAGCAGGAGTGCACAGGATAGCGAAAAACTGTTTTTT. It codes for CASRSAQDSEKLFF.